This TCR beta chain is drawn from a study of regulatory T cells in long-lasting Graves disease. Study conclusions and caveats: Relative to new patients (approximately 960), persistent patients exhibited greater sharing of public clonotypes (2,741).

Time point in this sample: newly diagnosed GD, antithyroid drugs for less than 3 months. RNA isolated from PBMCs was used to make the TCR library. Arm-PCR of CDR3 regions with iRepertoire HTBI primers generated TCR beta libraries. TCRdb used MiXCR to reprocess the multiplex PCR reads, holding one entry per CDR3 protein. The sample contains under 300,000 distinct CDR3 sequences, roughly 21% of which appear only once. J lost 4 bases, V lost 3 bases, and 4 bases had no gene match. This CDR3 contains 14 residues. This clonotype was detected ten times or more. Its antigen remains unidentified. Sequencing was performed on peripheral blood mononuclear cells (PBMCs), taken at new diagnosis, from a patient treated with antithyroid drugs. V and J are TRBV12-3 or TRBV12-4 and TRBJ2-3; 7 positions match TRBD1. The receptor was derived from a female donor with Graves disease. The CDR3, as DNA: TGTGCCAGCAGTTTTGACAGGGAAGCAGATACGCAGTATTTT. Translated, it gives CASSFDREADTQYF.